The present T cell receptor beta chain was sequenced within a study of regulatory T cells in long-lasting Graves disease. CDR3-region Arm-PCR and iRepertoire HTBI primers produced the TCR beta libraries. TCRdb re-analysed the multiplex PCR reads in MiXCR, keeping a single row per CDR3 protein. The sample records around 300,000 distinct CDR3 sequences, around 21% being singletons. This clonotype was recorded many times. In germline, CDR1 is MNHEY, CDR2 SMNVEV (reference sequence). Trimming took 2 bases from V and 0 from J, leaving 8 bases between them. CDR3 length: 14 residues. This sample's time point: persistent/refractory GD, antithyroid drugs over 5 years with positive TRAb. From RNA extracted from PBMCs, the TCR library was made.

Sequenced material: peripheral blood mononuclear cells (PBMCs), taken when the disease was refractory, from a patient treated with antithyroid drugs. V gene TRBV27 combines with J gene TRBJ2-7; D is uncertain. This receptor was obtained from a female donor with Graves disease. CDR3 sequence: CASSLTLTSYEQYF. DNA for the CDR3: TGTGCCAGCAGTTTAACCCTAACCTCCTACGAGCAGTACTTC.